This is a list of T cell receptor beta chains from one sample in a study of blood T cells in healthy people across ages. MiXCR, run by TCRdb on the 5' RACE reads, gives a single entry per CDR3 protein. Seen here are some 1.4 million distinct CDR3 sequences, around 42% observed once, and the top ten hold less than 8%. The specimen was blood. Receptors were obtained from a woman aged 18 to 35 in good health. The CDR3 runs from the conserved cysteine through the conserved F or W. Fields, in order: clone size, J gene, V gene, D gene, CDR3 protein, CDR3 DNA. D genes are given only for firm matches. Clone size is shown for a subset of rows, as once, few, many or a class of expanded clone.

clone size: -
J gene: TRBJ2-1
V gene: TRBV4-1
D gene: -
CDR3 protein: CASSQETASDGYEQFF
CDR3 DNA: TGCGCCAGCAGCCAAGAAACCGCCAGCGACGGCTACGAGCAGTTCTTC

clone size: many
J gene: TRBJ2-7
V gene: TRBV7-9
D gene: TRBD2
CDR3 protein: CASSLTSGRYIEQYF
CDR3 DNA: TGTGCCAGCAGCCTGACTAGCGGGAGGTATATCGAGCAGTACTTC

clone size: -
J gene: TRBJ1-1
V gene: TRBV15
D gene: -
CDR3 protein: CATSRDPIQVAFF
CDR3 DNA: TGTGCCACCAGCAGAGATCCTATCCAAGTAGCTTTCTTT

clone size: few
J gene: TRBJ2-1
V gene: TRBV6-1
D gene: -
CDR3 protein: CASRGGRGPYNEQFF
CDR3 DNA: TGTGCCAGCAGGGGCGGGCGGGGCCCCTACAATGAGCAGTTCTTC

clone size: -
J gene: TRBJ1-6
V gene: TRBV28
D gene: -
CDR3 protein: CASSSRMNSPLHF
CDR3 DNA: TGTGCCAGCAGTTCGAGGATGAATTCACCCCTCCACTTT

clone size: few
J gene: TRBJ1-2
V gene: TRBV28
D gene: -
CDR3 protein: CASSLSRGGYTF
CDR3 DNA: TGTGCCAGCAGTTTATCCAGGGGAGGCTACACCTTC

clone size: few
J gene: TRBJ2-7
V gene: TRBV29-1
D gene: -
CDR3 protein: CSVEPGYNEQYF
CDR3 DNA: TGCAGCGTTGAACCAGGGTACAATGAGCAGTACTTC

clone size: -
J gene: TRBJ1-2
V gene: TRBV2
D gene: -
CDR3 protein: CASNTLEGYTF
CDR3 DNA: TGTGCCAGCAACACCCTGGAAGGCTACACCTTC

clone size: few
J gene: TRBJ2-3
V gene: TRBV6-5
D gene: TRBD2
CDR3 protein: CASAIIAGFTDTQYF
CDR3 DNA: TGTGCCAGCGCTATTATAGCGGGATTCACAGATACGCAGTATTTT

clone size: few
J gene: TRBJ2-3
V gene: TRBV27
D gene: -
CDR3 protein: CASSRELTDTQYF
CDR3 DNA: TGTGCCAGCAGTCGCGAGCTCACAGATACGCAGTATTTT

clone size: many
J gene: TRBJ1-1
V gene: TRBV20-1
D gene: -
CDR3 protein: CSASPTGNTEAFF
CDR3 DNA: TGCAGTGCTAGCCCCACAGGGAACACTGAAGCTTTCTTT

clone size: once
J gene: TRBJ1-1
V gene: TRBV6-5
D gene: -
CDR3 protein: CASSDHTAAFF
CDR3 DNA: TGTGCCAGCAGTGACCATACGGCAGCTTTCTTT

clone size: -
J gene: TRBJ1-2
V gene: TRBV6-5
D gene: -
CDR3 protein: CASRPTQNYGYTF
CDR3 DNA: TGTGCCAGCAGGCCGACACAAAACTATGGCTACACCTTC

clone size: -
J gene: TRBJ1-1
V gene: TRBV20-1
D gene: -
CDR3 protein: CSASGGMGTEAFF
CDR3 DNA: TGCAGTGCTAGTGGGGGTATGGGGACTGAAGCTTTCTTT

clone size: few
J gene: TRBJ2-7
V gene: TRBV3-1
D gene: -
CDR3 protein: CASSRSEFGGFYEQYF
CDR3 DNA: TGTGCCAGCAGCCGATCCGAATTTGGAGGCTTCTACGAGCAGTACTTC

clone size: many
J gene: TRBJ2-1
V gene: TRBV6-2/TRBV6-3
D gene: TRBD2
CDR3 protein: CASTRTSGAFEQFF
CDR3 DNA: TGTGCCAGCACCCGGACTAGCGGGGCTTTCGAGCAGTTCTTC

clone size: -
J gene: TRBJ1-3
V gene: TRBV10-2
D gene: -
CDR3 protein: CASSESRGNTIYF
CDR3 DNA: TGCGCCAGCAGTGAGTCAAGAGGAAACACCATATATTTT

clone size: -
J gene: TRBJ2-2
V gene: TRBV18
D gene: TRBD2
CDR3 protein: CASSSLLAGNTGELFF
CDR3 DNA: TGTGCCAGCTCATCGCTACTAGCGGGAAACACCGGGGAGCTGTTTTTT

clone size: -
J gene: TRBJ2-6
V gene: TRBV3-1
D gene: TRBD1
CDR3 protein: CASSAAGTARSGANVLTF
CDR3 DNA: TGTGCCAGCAGCGCCGCCGGGACAGCGAGATCTGGGGCCAACGTCCTGACTTTC

clone size: many
J gene: TRBJ2-3
V gene: TRBV10-3
D gene: -
CDR3 protein: CATTNRLSTDTQYF
CDR3 DNA: TGTGCCACGACAAACAGGCTTAGCACAGATACGCAGTATTTT

clone size: -
J gene: TRBJ1-5
V gene: TRBV28
D gene: TRBD1
CDR3 protein: CASRRTGQGHQPQHF
CDR3 DNA: TGTGCCAGCAGACGAACAGGACAGGGACATCAGCCCCAGCATTTT

clone size: -
J gene: TRBJ2-1
V gene: TRBV20-1
D gene: TRBD2
CDR3 protein: CSATTGTSGNEQFF
CDR3 DNA: TGCAGTGCCACGACCGGGACTAGCGGCAATGAGCAGTTCTTC

clone size: -
J gene: TRBJ2-3
V gene: TRBV2
D gene: -
CDR3 protein: CAAKRGGADTQYF
CDR3 DNA: TGTGCCGCTAAAAGGGGCGGGGCAGATACGCAGTATTTT

clone size: -
J gene: TRBJ2-1
V gene: TRBV7-9
D gene: TRBD2
CDR3 protein: CASSLEGLAGSNEQFF
CDR3 DNA: TGTGCCAGCAGCTTAGAGGGACTAGCGGGAAGTAATGAGCAGTTCTTC

clone size: -
J gene: TRBJ1-1
V gene: TRBV4-2
D gene: -
CDR3 protein: CASSHKSRAEAFF
CDR3 DNA: TGTGCCAGCAGCCACAAAAGCCGGGCCGAAGCTTTCTTT

clone size: few
J gene: TRBJ2-7
V gene: TRBV5-6
D gene: TRBD2
CDR3 protein: CASSLALAGDDEQYF
CDR3 DNA: TGTGCCAGCAGCTTGGCCCTAGCGGGAGACGACGAGCAGTACTTC

clone size: few
J gene: TRBJ1-5
V gene: TRBV4-2
D gene: TRBD1
CDR3 protein: CASSQDQTGFGQPQHF
CDR3 DNA: TGTGCCAGCAGCCAAGACCAGACAGGGTTTGGCCAGCCCCAGCATTTT

clone size: -
J gene: TRBJ2-3
V gene: TRBV14
D gene: -
CDR3 protein: CASSQSIWWDTQYF
CDR3 DNA: TGTGCCAGCAGCCAGAGTATTTGGTGGGATACGCAGTATTTT

clone size: few
J gene: TRBJ2-1
V gene: TRBV2
D gene: TRBD2
CDR3 protein: CASSDRGGSYNEQFF
CDR3 DNA: TGTGCCAGCAGTGATCGGGGGGGCTCCTACAATGAGCAGTTCTTC

clone size: few
J gene: TRBJ2-3
V gene: TRBV20-1
D gene: -
CDR3 protein: CSAQKADSNPTDTQYF
CDR3 DNA: TGCAGTGCTCAGAAAGCGGACAGCAACCCCACAGATACGCAGTATTTT

clone size: -
J gene: TRBJ2-2
V gene: TRBV7-2
D gene: -
CDR3 protein: CASSPSPSTGELFF
CDR3 DNA: TGTGCCAGCAGCCCCTCCCCGAGCACCGGGGAGCTGTTTTTT

clone size: few
J gene: TRBJ2-1
V gene: TRBV7-2
D gene: -
CDR3 protein: CASSLDPTTTGSKGAEQFF
CDR3 DNA: TGTGCCAGCAGCTTAGACCCTACCACAACAGGTTCCAAAGGGGCTGAGCAGTTCTTC

clone size: -
J gene: TRBJ1-4
V gene: TRBV5-1
D gene: -
CDR3 protein: CASSLVSTNEKLFF
CDR3 DNA: TGCGCCAGCAGCTTGGTCTCAACTAATGAAAAACTGTTTTTT

clone size: few
J gene: TRBJ1-2
V gene: TRBV24-1
D gene: TRBD1
CDR3 protein: CATSDSRDSTTYTF
CDR3 DNA: TGTGCCACCAGTGATTCCCGGGACAGTACCACTTACACCTTC

clone size: few
J gene: TRBJ1-2
V gene: TRBV20-1
D gene: TRBD1
CDR3 protein: CSARDAPLSRGLGYTF
CDR3 DNA: TGCAGTGCTAGAGATGCGCCTCTTTCCAGGGGGCTGGGCTACACCTTC

clone size: -
J gene: TRBJ1-2
V gene: TRBV6-6
D gene: -
CDR3 protein: CASIQDWGVSGYTF
CDR3 DNA: TGTGCCAGCATCCAAGACTGGGGCGTAAGCGGCTACACCTTC

clone size: -
J gene: TRBJ1-4
V gene: TRBV20-1
D gene: TRBD1
CDR3 protein: CSARDPGGGGPEKLFF
CDR3 DNA: TGCAGTGCTAGAGATCCGGGGGGAGGGGGCCCAGAAAAACTGTTTTTT

clone size: -
J gene: TRBJ2-7
V gene: TRBV28
D gene: -
CDR3 protein: CASSDPGLRYEQYF
CDR3 DNA: TGTGCCAGCAGTGATCCAGGCCTACGCTACGAGCAGTACTTC

clone size: -
J gene: TRBJ1-6
V gene: TRBV5-5
D gene: -
CDR3 protein: CASSPADGSPLHF
CDR3 DNA: TGTGCCAGCAGCCCGGCTGACGGGTCTCCCCTCCACTTT

clone size: -
J gene: TRBJ2-1
V gene: TRBV12-3/TRBV12-4
D gene: TRBD2
CDR3 protein: CASSSSGEPYNEQFF
CDR3 DNA: TGTGCCAGCAGTTCTAGCGGGGAACCCTACAATGAGCAGTTCTTC

clone size: few
J gene: TRBJ2-3
V gene: TRBV6-5
D gene: -
CDR3 protein: CASSYIRQDTDTQYF
CDR3 DNA: TGTGCCAGCAGTTACATCAGGCAAGACACAGATACGCAGTATTTT

clone size: -
J gene: TRBJ2-1
V gene: TRBV9
D gene: -
CDR3 protein: CASSVSQSSYNEQFF
CDR3 DNA: TGTGCCAGCAGCGTTAGTCAAAGCTCCTACAATGAGCAGTTCTTC

clone size: few
J gene: TRBJ2-5
V gene: TRBV11-2
D gene: -
CDR3 protein: CASSLVPVGGGQETQYF
CDR3 DNA: TGTGCCAGCAGCTTAGTCCCCGTTGGGGGAGGCCAAGAGACCCAGTACTTC

clone size: -
J gene: TRBJ1-2
V gene: TRBV7-9
D gene: -
CDR3 protein: CASSLEGFGGDYGYTF
CDR3 DNA: TGTGCCAGCAGCTTAGAAGGTTTCGGAGGGGACTATGGCTACACCTTC

clone size: few
J gene: TRBJ2-4
V gene: TRBV20-1
D gene: -
CDR3 protein: CSAHGQAKNIQYF
CDR3 DNA: TGCAGTGCTCATGGACAGGCCAAAAACATTCAGTACTTC

clone size: -
J gene: TRBJ2-1
V gene: TRBV2
D gene: -
CDR3 protein: CASSEGAARGLNEQFF
CDR3 DNA: TGTGCCAGCAGTGAAGGGGCAGCGAGAGGTCTCAATGAGCAGTTCTTC

clone size: -
J gene: TRBJ2-1
V gene: TRBV20-1
D gene: TRBD2
CDR3 protein: CSARGSGTSGSWVNEQFF
CDR3 DNA: TGCAGTGCTAGAGGTTCGGGGACTAGCGGGAGCTGGGTCAATGAGCAGTTCTTC

clone size: once
J gene: TRBJ2-1
V gene: TRBV30
D gene: TRBD1
CDR3 protein: CAWSSGRGIINEQFF
CDR3 DNA: TGTGCCTGGAGTTCCGGCAGGGGGATCATCAATGAGCAGTTCTTC

clone size: -
J gene: TRBJ2-1
V gene: TRBV27
D gene: -
CDR3 protein: CASRVRDSYNEQFF
CDR3 DNA: TGTGCCAGCAGGGTGCGGGACAGCTACAATGAGCAGTTCTTC

clone size: -
J gene: TRBJ2-3
V gene: TRBV12-3/TRBV12-4
D gene: -
CDR3 protein: CASNYYTDTQYF
CDR3 DNA: TGTGCCAGCAACTACTACACAGATACGCAGTATTTT

clone size: -
J gene: TRBJ1-2
V gene: TRBV7-9
D gene: -
CDR3 protein: CASSLKTIRWGYTF
CDR3 DNA: TGTGCCAGCAGCTTAAAGACAATCCGCTGGGGCTACACCTTC

clone size: -
J gene: TRBJ1-2
V gene: TRBV4-1
D gene: TRBD1
CDR3 protein: CASSQEGTGDGYTF
CDR3 DNA: TGCGCCAGCAGCCAAGAGGGGACAGGGGATGGCTACACCTTC

clone size: -
J gene: TRBJ2-7
V gene: TRBV29-1
D gene: -
CDR3 protein: CSVGGTESSYEQYF
CDR3 DNA: TGCAGCGTTGGAGGGACTGAGAGCTCCTACGAGCAGTACTTC

clone size: few
J gene: TRBJ2-7
V gene: TRBV7-5
D gene: -
CDR3 protein: CISVSEANRGPNSYEQYF
CDR3 DNA: -

clone size: -
J gene: TRBJ1-2
V gene: TRBV25-1
D gene: -
CDR3 protein: CASSELLSGPHVDYGYTF
CDR3 DNA: TGTGCCAGCAGTGAACTTCTATCCGGGCCCCACGTCGACTATGGCTACACCTTC

clone size: few
J gene: TRBJ2-4
V gene: TRBV6-5
D gene: -
CDR3 protein: CASSYSGLKNIQYF
CDR3 DNA: TGTGCCAGCAGTTACTCGGGACTCAAAAACATTCAGTACTTC

clone size: many
J gene: TRBJ2-1
V gene: TRBV4-1
D gene: TRBD1
CDR3 protein: CASSGGTGQGHNEQFF
CDR3 DNA: TGCGCCAGCAGCGGAGGTACGGGACAGGGCCACAATGAGCAGTTCTTC

clone size: few
J gene: TRBJ2-4
V gene: TRBV5-1
D gene: -
CDR3 protein: CASSLDPGGAKNIQYF
CDR3 DNA: TGCGCCAGCAGCTTGGATCCAGGGGGGGCCAAAAACATTCAGTACTTC

clone size: few
J gene: TRBJ2-1
V gene: TRBV4-1
D gene: TRBD2
CDR3 protein: CASSQVATSGGANEQFF
CDR3 DNA: TGCGCCAGCAGCCAAGTCGCAACTAGCGGGGGGGCTAATGAGCAGTTCTTC